The following is a T cell receptor beta chain sequence with its context. Its ends do not fully match the called genes, so a read error is possible. This sample is drawn from a study of control samples from healthy donors and cancer patients. TCRdb keeps only in-frame clones here, not all; method: immunoSEQ multiplex PCR. The table lists over 80,000 clones, over 60% of them singletons. Germline V lookup: CDR1 SSHAT, CDR2 FNYEAQ (reference sequence). The CDR3 loop spans 13 amino acids. This chain connects TRBV7-7 to TRBJ2-5; the match to TRBD1 covers 7 bases. The sample taken for sequencing was blood. The source is a woman in her 30s in good health. For the CDR3, the DNA is TGTGCTAGCAGCCCGTACAGGGGAGAGACCCAGTACTTC. As protein: CASSPYRGETQYF.